Each of the 27 T cell receptor beta chains below was sequenced from the same sample in a study of CD8+CD57+ T cells in acquired aplastic anemia. An expansion of CD8+CD57+ cells by flow cytometry had been shown in patients chosen for sequencing. TCR beta VDJ combinations and CDR3 sequences were profiled from genomic DNA. One entry per CDR3 protein, called by TCRdb with MiXCR from the reads. The sample yields roughly 180,000 distinct CDR3 sequences, 63% seen once. The sample comprised sorted CD4+, CD8+, or CD8+CD57+ T cells (not recorded which) from PBMCs. These TCRs come from a human donor with aplastic anemia.

This clonotype has a handful of counts. The chain uses TRBV28 and TRBJ1-1; D is perhaps TRBD1 (5 bases). V dropped 3 bases and J dropped 5 bases, with 10 bases sitting between them. Looked up from germline, CDR1 is MDHEN and CDR2 is SYDVKM. The CDR3 runs 13 residues. In DNA, the CDR3 is TGTGCCAGCAGTTTTGTCAGGGATACTGAAGCTTTCTTT. The encoded protein is CASSFVRDTEAFF.

The chain employs TRBV7-9 and TRBJ2-5; 10 bases fit TRBD1. CDR1 SEHNR and CDR2 FQNEAQ come from the germline V gene (reference sequence). This CDR3 has 16 amino acids. The V and J ends lost 10 bases and 5 bases, in that order; junction bases with no gene match: 16. In DNA form, the CDR3 reads TGTGCCACCCCCCACCGACAGGGGGCGCATGGGGAGACCCAGTACTTC. It is translated as CATPHRQGAHGETQYF.

This clonotype was recorded many times. The rearrangement uses TRBV12-3 or TRBV12-4 and TRBJ1-5; a possible D gene is TRBD1 (5 bases). With 5 bases removed from V and 6 bases from J, the gap between germline ends came to 8 bases. The length of the CDR3 is 12 residues. This chain's CDR3 is CASSAGIQPQHF. CDR3 nucleotide sequence: TGTGCCAGCAGTGCAGGGATTCAGCCCCAGCATTTT.

The rearrangement uses TRBV20-1 and TRBJ1-3; D is unresolved. The CDR3 sequence is 16 residues long. Germline CDR1 DFQATT, CDR2 SNEGSKA (reference sequence). V was cut by 1 base and J by 0 bases, with 13 bases left in between. CDR3 DNA: TGCAGTGCTAGAGGCCTACCTTTGGGCTCTGGAAACACCATATATTTT. It translates to CSARGLPLGSGNTIYF.

The rearrangement links TRBV7-6 to TRBJ2-1; 8 positions match TRBD2. The V gene's germline CDR1 is SGHVS and CDR2 FNYEAQ. V lost 1 base, J lost 6 bases, and 14 bases stayed unmatched. The CDR3 has 18 residues. The CDR3 reads CASSLDSGTTSGINEQFF. CDR3 nucleotide sequence: TGTGCCAGCAGCTTAGATTCTGGGACAACTAGCGGAATCAATGAGCAGTTCTTC.

V is TRBV5-1 and J is TRBJ2-7, with D perhaps matching TRBD2 (6 bases). Germline CDR1 SGHRS, CDR2 YFSETQ. The CDR3 contains 13 residues. V lost 3 bases to trimming and J lost 5 bases, with 12 bases between them. CDR3 sequence reads: CASSWEALNEQYF. DNA for the CDR3: TGCGCCAGCAGCTGGGAGGCTTTGAACGAGCAGTACTTC.

Concerning this clonotype itself: One end of the junction is discordant with germline, which a read error may explain. V gene TRBV20-1 combines with J gene TRBJ2-7; D gene ambiguous. This CDR3 is built from 14 residues. CDR1 is DFQATT and CDR2 is SNEGSKA in the germline V gene (reference sequence). CDR3 sequence: CSARDSLSSYEQYF. Here the CDR3 DNA reads TGCAGTGCTAGAGACAGCCTCAGCTCCTACGAACAGTACTTC.

This clonotype showed up many times. The chain carries TRBV12-5 and TRBJ1-5; weak D call: TRBD1 (5 bases). V was shortened by 3 bases and J by 16 bases, with 13 bases between the two germline ends. Germline CDR1 is LGHNT and CDR2 is FRNRAP. The CDR3 has 11 residues. In DNA form, the CDR3 reads TGTGCTAGTGGTTTTGGGGCAGCGCAACATTTT. Translating gives CASGFGAAQHF. The whole variable domain, filled in from reference TRBV12-5 and TRBJ1-5, reads DARVTQTPRHKVTEMGQEVTMRCQPILGHNTVFWYRQTMMQGLELLAYFRNRAPLDDSGMPKDRFSAEMPDATLATLKIQPSEPRDSAVYFCASGFGAAQHFGDGTRLSIL.

A remark on this clonotype: The junction does not match germline at one end; this may be a read error. V gene TRBV15 combines with J gene TRBJ2-1; no reliable D call. CDR1 LNHNV and CDR2 YYDKDF come from the germline V gene (reference sequence). This CDR3 is 14 amino acids long. CDR3 sequence: CATSRPPPSARPHF. CDR3 bases: TGTGCCACCAGCAGACCCCCCCCGTCGGCGAGACCCCACTTC.

The chain uses TRBV19 and TRBJ1-4; D may be TRBD1 (6 bases). Germline V gives CDR1 LNHDA, CDR2 SQIVND (reference sequence). V lost 6 bases to trimming and J lost 13 bases, with 15 bases between them. The CDR3 is 12 amino acids. CDR3 DNA: TGTGCCAGTAGAACAGAGGACAGAGGACTGTTTTTT. Protein product: CASRTEDRGLFF.

In this sample, this clonotype turned up a few times. The rearrangement joins TRBV30 to TRBJ2-3; maybe TRBD2 (7 bases). The CDR3 totals 16 residues. The germline V gene has CDR1 GTSNPN and CDR2 SVGIG (reference sequence). The ends were cut back, 4 bases at V and 5 bases at J, with 22 bases in the middle. In DNA form, the CDR3 reads TGTGCCTGGACTCCACGGGGTGGGGGGGCACAAGATACGCAGTATTTT. Translated, it gives CAWTPRGGGAQDTQYF.

This clonotype was observed a few times. The chain couples TRBV27 to TRBJ1-6; D is possibly TRBD1 (5 bases). Trimming removed 3 bases at V and 7 bases at J, with 16 bases between. Germline V gives CDR1 MNHEY, CDR2 SMNVEV (reference sequence). The CDR3 contains 16 residues. The CDR3 spells CASSLPPGGRNSPLHF. CDR3 bases: TGTGCCAGCAGTTTGCCTCCGGGGGGTAGGAATTCACCCCTCCACTTT.

The sample holds one count of this clonotype. The V call is TRBV4-3, the J call TRBJ1-2; perhaps TRBD1 as D (5 bases). Per germline, CDR1 LGHNA and CDR2 YSLEER. Trimming removed 5 bases at V and 0 bases at J, with 16 bases between. The CDR3 is 16 amino acids. Here the CDR3 DNA reads TGCGCCAGCAGCTTGGGATTCGGGGCAACTAACTATGGCTACACCTTC. Its translation: CASSLGFGATNYGYTF.

The chain is built from TRBV6-2 or TRBV6-3 and TRBJ1-2, with a weak D call TRBD1 (5 bases). Germline V CDR1 and CDR2: MNHEY, SVGEGT. The CDR3 has 13 amino acids. The ends were cut back, 6 bases at V and 5 bases at J, with 13 bases in the middle. The CDR3, as DNA: TGTGCCAGCAGATTCCGGGACCCTTATGGCTACACCTTC. Protein sequence: CASRFRDPYGYTF.

This clonotype was seen many times. V is TRBV4-1 and J is TRBJ2-7, with 8 nucleotides matching TRBD1. The V segment lost 4 bases and the J segment 1 base; nucleotides outside the gene matches: 6. The germline V gene encodes CDR1 MGHRA and CDR2 YSYEKL. The CDR3 contains 15 residues. The CDR3 DNA reads TGCGCCAGCAGCCTCCGGGACAGGATGTCCTACGAGCAGTACTTC. Amino acid sequence: CASSLRDRMSYEQYF.

The table lists this clonotype with a count of one. This CDR3 reads CASSEERTYEQFF. The CDR3 DNA is TGTGCCAGCAGTGAGGAAAGAACCTATGAGCAGTTCTTC. J is TRBJ2-1 and V is TRBV2; D not certain. The CDR3 spans 13 residues. The V gene lost 3 bases and the J gene lost 8 bases, with 11 bases spanning the gap. Germline loops: CDR1 SNHLY, CDR2 FYNNEI.

Comment on this clonotype: Mismatch with germline at one junction end may stem from a read error. The V call is TRBV15, the J call TRBJ2-4; D is possibly TRBD1 (6 bases). Looked up from germline, CDR1 is LNHNV and CDR2 is YYDKDF (reference sequence). The CDR3 has 15 amino acids. The CDR3 reads CATGRDRTPKNIQYF. For the CDR3, the DNA is TGTGCCACCGGCAGAGACAGGACTCCCAAAAACATTCAGTACTTC.

This clonotype was recorded many times. V is TRBV19 and J is TRBJ2-1, with 9 bases matching TRBD1. Germline CDR1 and CDR2: LNHDA and SQIVND (reference sequence). J gave up 2 bases and V 6 bases, and 5 bases lay outside the gene matches. This CDR3 has 15 residues. CDR3 amino acids: CASRTGTGPYNEQFF. CDR3 in DNA: TGTGCCAGTAGGACCGGGACAGGGCCCTACAATGAGCAGTTCTTC.

The chain joins TRBV20-1 to TRBJ2-1; tentatively, D is TRBD2 (6 bases). Germline loops: CDR1 DFQATT, CDR2 SNEGSKA (reference sequence). There are 16 residues in the CDR3. Trimming shortened V by 6 bases and J by 0 bases, and 18 bases separated the two germline ends. The CDR3 bases are TGCAGTGCAACGATCGCGGGGCTCGGCTCCTACAATGAGCAGTTCTTC. Protein sequence: CSATIAGLGSYNEQFF.

This clonotype was found a few times. The rearrangement links TRBV5-4 to TRBJ1-3; 9 nucleotides match TRBD1. CDR3 length equals 18 residues. The junction had 12 bases not matched to a gene; V was cut back by 1 base and J by 4 bases. CDR1 is SGHNT and CDR2 is YYREEE in the germline V gene (reference sequence). The CDR3 loop reads CASSLQQGATRFGNTIYF. The CDR3 region has the DNA TGTGCCAGCAGCTTGCAACAGGGGGCAACTCGATTCGGAAACACCATATATTTT.

This clonotype was detected ten times or more. This rearrangement joins TRBV19 to TRBJ2-1; tentatively, D is TRBD1 (5 bases). Germline CDR1 and CDR2: LNHDA and SQIVND (reference sequence). This CDR3 region has 15 residues. The V end lost 6 bases, the J end lost 8 bases, and 20 bases lay between the germline ends. This CDR3 reads CASSQGSRITDEQFF. CDR3 coding DNA: TGTGCCAGTAGCCAGGGTTCCCGAATCACGGATGAGCAGTTCTTC.

This clonotype was seen a handful of times. The chain joins TRBV13 to TRBJ1-1; D uncertain. The V gene lost 6 bases and the J gene lost 0 bases, with 8 bases spanning the gap. Germline V gives CDR1 PRHDT, CDR2 FYEKMQ (reference sequence). This CDR3 is 13 amino acids long. CDR3 region: CASSTTVNTEAFF. The CDR3 DNA reads as TGTGCCAGCAGTACCACAGTGAACACTGAAGCTTTCTTT.

This clonotype appeared a single time. This rearrangement joins TRBV20-1 to TRBJ1-6, with 7 bases identical to TRBD1. The CDR3 sequence is 14 residues long. The junction had 6 bases not matched to a gene; V was cut back by 3 bases and J by 7 bases. The germline gives CDR1 DFQATT, CDR2 SNEGSKA (reference sequence). The CDR3 DNA reads as TGCAGTGCTAGCCAGGGACAGAACAATTCACCCCTCCACTTT. Protein sequence: CSASQGQNNSPLHF.

V is TRBV5-5 and J is TRBJ2-6; possibly TRBD1 for D (6 bases). The ends were cut back, 3 bases at V and 0 bases at J, with 16 bases in the middle. The CDR3 covers 18 residues. Germline V gene lookup returns CDR1 SGHKS and CDR2 YYEKEE (reference sequence). The CDR3 protein is CASSYYGTTLSGANVLTF. The DNA for the CDR3 is TGTGCCAGCAGCTACTATGGGACAACCCTCTCTGGGGCCAACGTCCTGACTTTC.

The V and J genes are TRBV19 and TRBJ2-3; 10 nucleotides agree with TRBD1. This CDR3 is built from 14 residues. Germline lookup yields CDR1 LNHDA and CDR2 SQIVND (reference sequence). V shed 6 bases, J shed 3 bases, and the junction held 3 bases outside the gene matches. CDR3 coding DNA: TGTGCCAGTAGCGACAGGGGGCAGACAGATACGCAGTATTTT. Its translation: CASSDRGQTDTQYF.

The chain couples TRBV20-1 to TRBJ1-5, with TRBD1 matching over 7 bases. Looked up from germline, CDR1 is DFQATT and CDR2 is SNEGSKA (reference sequence). Trimming took 2 bases from V and 5 from J; bases not matched to a gene: 9. The CDR3 has 15 residues. The CDR3 sequence is CSARQTYRGDQPQHF. The CDR3 DNA is TGCAGTGCTAGACAAACTTACAGGGGTGATCAGCCCCAGCATTTT.

J is TRBJ2-7 and V is TRBV2; 7 bases map to TRBD1. The J segment lost 0 bases and the V segment lost 10 bases, leaving 6 bases of the junction unmatched. The CDR3 has 13 residues. Germline loops: CDR1 SNHLY, CDR2 FYNNEI. CDR3 sequence: CATRTGTSYEQYF. The CDR3 DNA is TGTGCCACCCGGACAGGCACCTCCTACGAGCAGTACTTC.